The 24 T cell receptor beta chains listed next were all sequenced from one sample in a study of blood T cell repertoires in COVID-19. Sequencing used immunoSEQ multiplex PCR; TCRdb keeps in-frame clones, though not all of them. The repertoire holds 340,000 or so clones, with roughly 84% as singletons. Sequences were obtained from peripheral blood. Every receptor here comes from a man aged 50 to 60 with active or convalescent COVID-19.

DNA for the CDR3: TGTGCCAGCAGCCACGGGGGGGGACAGGGATATGGCTACACCTTC. Its translation is CASSHGGGQGYGYTF. The chain couples TRBV3-1 (or the pseudogene TRBV3-2) to TRBJ1-2; 9 nucleotides line up with TRBD1. V gave up 3 bases and J gave up 5 bases; unmatched junction bases: 7. Germline CDR1 is LGHDT and CDR2 is YNNKEL (reference sequence). The CDR3 runs to 15 residues.

The chain employs TRBV6-5 and TRBJ2-3; D gene uncertain. Germline-derived CDR1 and CDR2 are MNHEY and SVGAGI. CDR3 size: 13 residues. Trimming left V 7 bases short and J 1 base short, with 9 bases between. CDR3 DNA sequence: TGTGCCAGCAAAGTATTAGGCACAGATACGCAGTATTTT. It is translated as CASKVLGTDTQYF.

The CDR3 sequence is CASSLIPTGGEAFF. The CDR3 DNA sequence: TGTGCCAGCAGCCTCATCCCTACAGGGGGTGAAGCTTTCTTT. J is TRBJ1-1 and V is TRBV28, with 8 bases matching TRBD1. J was trimmed by 7 bases and V by 6 bases; bases with no gene match: 10. Germline V gene data show CDR1 as MDHEN and CDR2 as SYDVKM. This CDR3 has 14 amino acids.

The chain links TRBV9 to TRBJ2-7, with D tentatively TRBD1 (6 bases). The CDR3 totals 14 residues. V lost 0 bases, J lost 3 bases, and 10 bases lay in between. Per the germline V gene, CDR1 is SGDLS and CDR2 is YYNGEE. The CDR3 loop is CASSVVPGDYEQYF. As DNA, the CDR3 is TGTGCCAGCAGCGTAGTTCCAGGGGACTACGAGCAGTACTTC. Together with reference TRBV9 and TRBJ2-7, the CDR3 gives the full variable domain: DSGVTQTPKHLITATGQRVTLRCSPRSGDLSVYWYQQSLDQGLQFLIQYYNGEERAKGNILERFSAQQFPDLHSELNLSSLELGDSALYFCASSVVPGDYEQYFGPGTRLTVT.

The chain links TRBV4-3 to TRBJ2-7; 8 nucleotides match TRBD2. V lost 0 bases to trimming and J lost 6 bases; unmatched junction nucleotides: 4. The germline V gene encodes CDR1 LGHNA and CDR2 YSLEER. The CDR3 extends over 14 amino acids. CDR3 amino acids: CASSQERGAFEQYF. Here the CDR3 DNA reads TGCGCCAGCAGCCAAGAGCGGGGGGCGTTCGAGCAGTACTTC.

This rearrangement joins TRBV7-9 to TRBJ2-2, with TRBD1 as a possible D gene (6 bases). The V gene lost 6 bases and the J gene lost 0 bases, with 14 bases spanning the gap. The CDR3 contains 16 residues. From germline, CDR1 is SEHNR and CDR2 FQNEAQ (reference sequence). This chain's CDR3 is CASSQQGVANTGELFF. The CDR3 nucleotides are TGTGCCAGCAGTCAACAGGGAGTCGCGAACACCGGGGAGCTGTTTTTT.

The rearrangement joins TRBV28 to TRBJ2-6, with D unresolved. Looked up from germline, CDR1 is MDHEN and CDR2 is SYDVKM. Trimming shortened V by 7 bases and J by 0 bases, and 7 bases separated the two germline ends. CDR3 length equals 14 residues. The CDR3 spells CASTTTSGANVLTF. The DNA for the CDR3 is TGTGCCAGCACGACAACCTCTGGGGCCAACGTCCTGACTTTC. The whole variable domain, filled in from reference TRBV28 and TRBJ2-6, reads DVKVTQSSRYLVKRTGEKVFLECVQDMDHENMFWYRQDPGLGLRLIYFSYDVKMKEKGDIPEGYSVSREKKERFSLILESASTNQTSMYLCASTTTSGANVLTFGAGSRLTVL.

The chain carries TRBV5-1 and TRBJ2-7; 10 nucleotides match TRBD2. Germline V lookup: CDR1 SGHRS, CDR2 YFSETQ. This CDR3 has 16 amino acids. Losses at the gene ends were 0 bases for V and 6 bases for J; bases not matched to a gene: 9. The CDR3 coding sequence is TGCGCCAGCAGCTTGGGGCAGTTAGCGGGAGGACTCGAGCAGTACTTC. This codes for CASSLGQLAGGLEQYF.

This CDR3 reads CAWSGTGSGYEQYF. CDR3 nucleotide sequence: TGTGCCTGGAGTGGGACAGGGTCGGGCTACGAGCAGTACTTC. This rearrangement joins TRBV30 to TRBJ2-7; 8 nucleotides match TRBD1. Germline CDR1 reads GTSNPN; CDR2 reads SVGIG (reference sequence). The CDR3 sequence is 14 residues long. The ends lost 1 base at V and 3 bases at J; junction bases unmatched: 5.

The rearrangement links TRBV29-1 to TRBJ2-7; 9 bases line up with TRBD2. This CDR3 spans 12 amino acids. The V and J ends lost 6 bases and 5 bases, in that order; junction bases with no gene match: 5. CDR1 is SQVTM and CDR2 is ANQGSEA in the germline V gene. CDR3 residues: CSVATSGNEQYF. The CDR3 DNA follows: TGCAGCGTGGCGACTAGCGGTAACGAGCAGTACTTC.

CDR3 amino acids: CASSLGGSRGYTF. The CDR3 region has the DNA TGTGCCAGCAGTTTAGGAGGGTCCAGGGGCTACACCTTC. V gene TRBV28 combines with J gene TRBJ1-2; D gene unclear. Per the germline V gene, CDR1 is MDHEN and CDR2 is SYDVKM. Trimming took 2 bases from V and 8 from J, leaving 12 bases between them. The CDR3 loop spans 13 amino acids.

This chain uses TRBV15 with TRBJ2-1; 8 nucleotides line up with TRBD2. The CDR3 extends over 16 amino acids. The V segment lost 1 base and the J segment 2 bases; nucleotides outside the gene matches: 4. The germline V gene encodes CDR1 LNHNV and CDR2 YYDKDF (reference sequence). The CDR3 region has the DNA TGTGCCACCAGCAGAGTCCAAGCGGGAGCCTACAATGAGCAGTTCTTC. This gives the protein CATSRVQAGAYNEQFF.

The chain couples TRBV28 to TRBJ2-3; a weak D match, TRBD1 (6 bases). Germline lookup yields CDR1 MDHEN and CDR2 SYDVKM. Trimming removed 6 bases at V and 2 bases at J, with 15 bases between. The CDR3 has 15 residues. Written as DNA, the CDR3 is TGTGCCAGCAGCTACCCAGGGGAGTACACAGATACGCAGTATTTT. It translates to CASSYPGEYTDTQYF.

The chain combines TRBV18 with TRBJ1-2; tentatively, D is TRBD1 (6 bases). Trimming shortened V by 2 bases and J by 4 bases, and 11 bases separated the two germline ends. CDR1 KGHSH and CDR2 LQKENI come from the germline V gene. The CDR3 is 14 residues long. CDR3 sequence: CASSPAWTAYGYTF. The CDR3 bases are TGTGCCAGCTCACCAGCGTGGACAGCCTATGGCTACACCTTC.

The chain recombines TRBV3-1 (or the pseudogene TRBV3-2) with TRBJ1-3; 7 nucleotides line up with TRBD1. CDR1 and CDR2 from the germline V gene are LGHDT and YNNKEL (reference sequence). This CDR3 has 14 residues. Trimming at V came to 4 bases and at J to 3 bases, leaving 3 bases not matched to a gene. CDR3 coding DNA: TGTGCCAGCAGCCGTGGGACAGTTGGAAACACCATATATTTT. It is translated as CASSRGTVGNTIYF.

CDR3 coding DNA: TGTGCCAGCAGTCAGCAGGGGCGGGCCACCGGGGAGCTGTTTTTT. As protein: CASSQQGRATGELFF. The chain has TRBV28 and TRBJ2-2; TRBD1 is a possible D gene (6 bases). The CDR3 spans 15 residues. The germline CDR1 and CDR2 sequences are MDHEN and SYDVKM. The V end lost 5 bases, the J end lost 4 bases, and 14 bases lay between the germline ends.

This chain uses TRBV4-3 with TRBJ1-5; 7 bases match TRBD1. The junction had 8 bases not matched to a gene; V was cut back by 3 bases and J by 3 bases. The CDR3 has 16 residues. The germline V gene encodes CDR1 LGHNA and CDR2 YSLEER. For the CDR3, the DNA is TGCGCCAGCAGCCACACCTCTACAGGGGACAATCAGCCCCAGCATTTT. It encodes CASSHTSTGDNQPQHF.

For this clone: At the DNA level, this CDR3 is encoded by other sequences in the same sample as well. This chain uses TRBV7-3 with TRBJ1-1; the D gene is possibly TRBD1 (5 bases). Germline V gene sequence: CDR1 SGHTA, CDR2 FQGTGA. This CDR3 is built from 14 residues. With 0 bases removed from V and 1 base from J, the gap between germline ends came to 6 bases. The CDR3 reads CASSLTGGNTEAFF. DNA for the CDR3: TGTGCCAGCAGCTTAACCGGGGGGAACACTGAAGCTTTCTTT.

The chain has TRBV5-4 and TRBJ2-5; D gene ambiguous. Germline CDR1 reads SGHNT; CDR2 reads YYREEE (reference sequence). This CDR3 contains 15 residues. With 4 bases removed from V and 4 bases from J, the gap between germline ends came to 17 bases. For the CDR3, the DNA is TGTGCCAGCAGCCGGGTTCAAGGATATGGAGAGACCCAGTACTTC. Encoded protein: CASSRVQGYGETQYF.

This chain links TRBV29-1 with TRBJ1-5; D gene uncertain. The CDR3 extends over 12 amino acids. Germline V CDR1 and CDR2: SQVTM, ANQGSEA. The germline V and J ends were trimmed by 7 bases and 7 bases, with 14 bases remaining between them. The CDR3 region is CSAAKAGQPQHF. In DNA form, the CDR3 reads TGCAGCGCAGCCAAGGCGGGGCAGCCCCAGCATTTT.

The chain uses TRBV9 and TRBJ2-7; TRBD2 agrees at 12 bases. The V gene end was trimmed by 4 bases and the J gene end by 3 bases; junction bases not matched to a gene: 17. The CDR3 runs 19 residues. Germline-derived CDR1 and CDR2 are SGDLS and YYNGEE. Here the CDR3 reads CASSPSIGTSGPQGYEQYF. The DNA for the CDR3 is TGTGCCAGCAGCCCATCCATAGGGACTAGCGGGCCCCAAGGCTACGAGCAGTACTTC. The entire variable domain, with the rest obtained from reference TRBV9 and TRBJ2-7, is as follows: DSGVTQTPKHLITATGQRVTLRCSPRSGDLSVYWYQQSLDQGLQFLIQYYNGEERAKGNILERFSAQQFPDLHSELNLSSLELGDSALYFCASSPSIGTSGPQGYEQYFGPGTRLTVT.

V gene TRBV19 combines with J gene TRBJ2-6; the D gene is possibly TRBD2 (5 bases). V was pared by 2 bases and J by 3 bases, with 11 bases between. Germline CDR1 reads LNHDA; CDR2 reads SQIVND (reference sequence). CDR3 length: 16 residues. This chain's CDR3 is CASSIIATIGANVLTF. The CDR3 DNA follows: TGTGCCAGTAGTATAATTGCGACTATTGGGGCCAACGTCCTGACTTTC.

The chain carries TRBV19 and TRBJ2-7; D is undetermined. This CDR3 region has 12 residues. Germline lookup yields CDR1 LNHDA and CDR2 SQIVND (reference sequence). Trimming shortened V by 2 bases and J by 5 bases, and 7 bases separated the two germline ends. The CDR3 loop reads CASSIWAHEQYF. The DNA of the CDR3 is TGTGCCAGTAGTATATGGGCCCACGAGCAGTACTTC.

The chain combines TRBV19 with TRBJ2-1, with 9 bases that match TRBD2. After removal of 5 bases from V and 8 bases from J, the junction contained 7 bases not matched to a gene. The germline V gene has CDR1 LNHDA and CDR2 SQIVND (reference sequence). This CDR3 contains 14 residues. DNA for the CDR3: TGTGCCAGTAGTCCCGGACTAGCGCAGGATGAGCAGTTCTTC. Protein product: CASSPGLAQDEQFF.